These 27 T cell receptor beta chains originate from one sample sequenced in a study of blood T cell repertoires in COVID-19. TCRdb's copy holds only in-frame clones and misses some; the assay was immunoSEQ multiplex PCR. This table has 250,000 to 400,000 clones, about 90% appearing once. Sequences were obtained from peripheral blood. These receptors were taken from a woman in her 30s with COVID-19, enrolled during active disease.

The count of this clone is one. J is TRBJ2-5 and V is TRBV6-5, with D possibly TRBD2 on 5 matching bases. Germline loops: CDR1 MNHEY, CDR2 SVGAGI. Deletions cut 8 bases from V and 2 bases from J, with 12 bases between. The CDR3 is made up of 13 amino acids. CDR3: CASGRREQETQYF. In DNA, the CDR3 is TGTGCCAGCGGGAGACGAGAACAAGAGACCCAGTACTTC.

The rearrangement joins TRBV7-8 to TRBJ2-7; 9 bases are shared with TRBD2. V lost 7 bases, J lost 0 bases, and 4 bases stayed unmatched. Looked up from germline, CDR1 is SGHVS and CDR2 is FQNEAQ. This CDR3 has 14 residues. Written as DNA, the CDR3 is TGTGCCAGCACCTATAGCGGGGGCTCCTACGAGCAGTACTTC. Protein sequence: CASTYSGGSYEQYF.

The rearrangement links TRBV24-1 to TRBJ1-2; D is uncertain. The CDR3 runs to 12 residues. Looked up from germline, CDR1 is KGHDR and CDR2 is SFDVKD. The V and J ends lost 5 bases and 4 bases respectively, with 7 bases between them. The CDR3 is CATSAGSYGYTF. The CDR3 DNA reads as TGTGCCACCAGTGCGGGGAGCTATGGCTACACCTTC.

The chain links TRBV11-3 to TRBJ2-5; D unclear. Germline assignment: CDR1 SGHNT and CDR2 YENEEA. CDR3 size: 16 residues. Between the trimmed V and J ends, which lost 3 bases and 5 bases, there was a span of 19 bases. CDR3 DNA sequence: TGTGCCAGCAGCTTCTCCACAGAGTACCCTCGGGAGACCCAGTACTTC. As protein: CASSFSTEYPRETQYF.

About this clone itself: This sample includes further DNA sequences coding for the same CDR3. The chain is built from TRBV6-4 and TRBJ1-1; 9 positions agree with TRBD1. The germline gives CDR1 MRHNA, CDR2 SNTAGT. V trimming: 5 bases; J trimming: 5 bases; junction bases outside the gene matches: 3. The CDR3 spans 13 residues. The CDR3 bases are TGTGCCAGCAGTCGCGACAGGGGGACTGAAGCTTTCTTT. Its protein is CASSRDRGTEAFF.

The chain carries TRBV11-3 and TRBJ2-2, with unresolved D. The CDR3 is made up of 15 amino acids. Deletions cut 1 base from V and 2 bases from J, with 8 bases between. Germline lookup yields CDR1 SGHNT and CDR2 YENEEA. This CDR3 reads CASSLGHGNTGELFF. CDR3 nucleotide sequence: TGTGCCAGCAGCTTAGGACACGGAAACACCGGGGAGCTGTTTTTT.

Comments on this clone: The sample has other DNA sequences that encode this CDR3 too. J is TRBJ1-1 and V is TRBV5-1; D unresolved. V lost 0 bases and J lost 3, with 6 bases in between. The CDR3 covers 13 residues. Germline assignment: CDR1 SGHRS and CDR2 YFSETQ. Here the CDR3 DNA reads TGCGCCAGCAGCTTGGACGGGGACACTGAAGCTTTCTTT. Residues: CASSLDGDTEAFF.

V and J are TRBV5-1 and TRBJ1-5; 8 nucleotides agree with TRBD1. From germline, CDR1 is SGHRS and CDR2 YFSETQ. This CDR3 is built from 15 residues. V shed 5 bases and J 7 bases; nucleotides not matched to a gene: 11. Here the CDR3 reads CASSYETGVGQPQHF. The CDR3 DNA follows: TGCGCCAGCAGTTATGAGACAGGGGTAGGACAGCCCCAGCATTTT. The full variable domain, rest sourced from reference TRBV5-1 and TRBJ1-5, is KAGVTQTPRYLIKTRGQQVTLSCSPISGHRSVSWYQQTPGQGLQFLFEYFSETQRNKGNFPGRFSGRQFSNSRSEMNVSTLELGDSALYLCASSYETGVGQPQHFGDGTRLSIL.

The chain is built from TRBV6-6 and TRBJ2-1; D gene unclear. This CDR3 is built from 14 residues. From germline, CDR1 is MNHNY and CDR2 SVGAGI (reference sequence). V was shortened by 8 bases and J by 2 bases, with 13 bases between the two germline ends. DNA for the CDR3: TGTGCCAGCCAGGCCCAAGAGACCTACAATGAGCAGTTCTTC. The encoded protein is CASQAQETYNEQFF.

The rearrangement links TRBV18 to TRBJ1-5, with D perhaps TRBD1 (6 bases). The CDR3 sequence is 13 residues long. From germline, CDR1 is KGHSH and CDR2 LQKENI. V lost 2 bases to trimming and J lost 12 bases, with 14 bases between them. CDR3 DNA sequence: TGTGCCAGCTCACCAGCAGGGGCCCGGGACCAGCATTTT. Its translation: CASSPAGARDQHF.

The chain carries TRBV20-1 and TRBJ2-7; possible D gene TRBD2, 6 bases. There are 14 residues in the CDR3. Trimming removed 3 bases at V and 0 bases at J, with 12 bases between. Germline CDR1 DFQATT, CDR2 SNEGSKA (reference sequence). This CDR3 is CSASLAGSSYEQYF. CDR3 nucleotide sequence: TGCAGTGCTAGTTTGGCGGGAAGCTCCTACGAGCAGTACTTC.

The chain has TRBV4-1 and TRBJ1-1; 9 nucleotides line up with TRBD1. V lost 4 bases to trimming and J lost 4 bases; unmatched junction nucleotides: 10. Germline V gives CDR1 MGHRA, CDR2 YSYEKL. The CDR3 runs to 16 residues. CDR3 bases: TGCGCCAGCAGCCCGGCGGACAGGGGCCGGAGCACTGAAGCTTTCTTT. Translation: CASSPADRGRSTEAFF.

J is TRBJ2-5 and V is TRBV6-6; 7 bases are shared with TRBD1. The CDR3 extends over 16 amino acids. Germline CDR1 MNHNY, CDR2 SVGAGI (reference sequence). The J segment lost 1 base and the V segment lost 5 bases, leaving 10 bases of the junction unmatched. CDR3 nucleotides: TGTGCCAGCAGTATCGGTGGGACAGTCCTCCAAGAGACCCAGTACTTC. As protein: CASSIGGTVLQETQYF.

This chain connects TRBV3-1 (or the pseudogene TRBV3-2) to TRBJ2-7; the match to TRBD1 covers 10 bases. The CDR3 sequence is 15 residues long. J was trimmed by 4 bases and V by 5 bases; bases with no gene match: 8. Per germline, CDR1 LGHDT and CDR2 YNNKEL (reference sequence). The CDR3 bases are TGTGCCAGCAGCTCCCGGGACAGGGGTGCTTACGAGCAGTACTTC. This codes for CASSSRDRGAYEQYF.

The rearrangement uses TRBV11-2 and TRBJ1-2; D is unresolved. V was cut by 4 bases and J by 6 bases, with 12 bases left in between. This CDR3 is 13 amino acids long. CDR1 and CDR2 (germline): SGHAT, FQNNGV. The CDR3 DNA reads TGTGCCAGCAGCTCTCTCCGAGTCGATGGCTACACCTTC. Translation: CASSSLRVDGYTF.

The table lists this clone with a few counts. This sequence joins TRBV7-2 and TRBJ2-2, with TRBD1 as a possible D gene (6 bases). CDR1 is SGHTA and CDR2 is FQGNSA in the germline V gene. The CDR3 length is 14 residues. V was clipped by 0 bases and J by 6 bases, with 8 bases between them. CDR3 amino acids: CASSLARTAGELFF. CDR3 bases: TGTGCCAGCAGCTTAGCACGGACAGCCGGGGAGCTGTTTTTT.

The J gene is TRBJ1-1, the V gene TRBV9; weak D call: TRBD1 (6 bases). V was pared by 0 bases and J by 5 bases, with 11 bases between. The germline V gene has CDR1 SGDLS and CDR2 YYNGEE. This CDR3 comprises 14 residues. The CDR3 loop is CASSVEGRGTEAFF. The CDR3 nucleotides read TGTGCCAGCAGCGTAGAGGGCAGGGGAACTGAAGCTTTCTTT.

The chain has TRBV5-6 and TRBJ2-7, with a tentative D call TRBD1 (6 bases). The CDR3 contains 14 residues. The germline V gene has CDR1 SGHDT and CDR2 YYEEEE. V dropped 2 bases and J dropped 2 bases, with 11 bases sitting between them. CDR3 in amino acids: CASSFQGSPYEQYF. The CDR3 DNA is TGTGCCAGCAGCTTCCAGGGGTCTCCCTACGAGCAGTACTTC.

The rearrangement links TRBV30 to TRBJ1-2; TRBD1 is a possible D gene (6 bases). The CDR3 is made up of 13 amino acids. The V end was cut by 3 bases, the J end by 8 bases, with 16 bases between. Germline CDR1 reads GTSNPN; CDR2 reads SVGIG (reference sequence). The CDR3 DNA follows: TGTGCCTGGAGCAAACAGGGTATCGGCGGCTACACCTTC. It specifies CAWSKQGIGGYTF.

The V gene is TRBV9, the J gene TRBJ2-2, with unresolved D. CDR3 length equals 17 residues. CDR1 is SGDLS and CDR2 is YYNGEE in the germline V gene. Trimming stripped 0 bases from V and 6 bases from J, with 18 bases between. CDR3 nucleotides: TGTGCCAGCAGCGTAGGGTCGGCTGCCAGGTGGGCCGGGGAGCTGTTTTTT. This encodes CASSVGSAARWAGELFF.

V is TRBV6-1 and J is TRBJ2-7, with D possibly TRBD1 on 7 matching bases. This CDR3 has 16 amino acids. Germline V gene data show CDR1 as MNHNS and CDR2 as SASEGT. V was clipped by 4 bases and J by 0 bases, with 16 bases between them. The CDR3 here is CASSGSGGLSSYEQYF. DNA of the CDR3: TGTGCCAGCAGTGGTTCAGGGGGGCTAAGCTCCTACGAGCAGTACTTC.

The CDR3 region is CARSPGTSGCKSSYEQYF. The CDR3 DNA is TGTGCCAGAAGCCCCGGGACTAGCGGGTGCAAAAGCTCCTACGAGCAGTACTTC. The V gene is TRBV5-3, the J gene TRBJ2-7; TRBD2 aligns across 12 bases. TRBV5-3 carries the ORF label, with uncertain function. The J segment lost 0 bases and the V segment lost 4 bases, leaving 11 bases of the junction unmatched. The CDR3 loop spans 18 amino acids.

The chain combines TRBV30 with TRBJ1-4; TRBD1 matches at 8 bases. Trimming cost V 7 bases and J 4 bases; bases outside gene matches: 2. The CDR3 is 12 residues long. Germline V gene sequence: CDR1 GTSNPN, CDR2 SVGIG (reference sequence). CDR3 sequence (DNA): TGTGCCTCTGGACAGGGTAATGAAAAACTGTTTTTT. This encodes CASGQGNEKLFF.

The CDR3 loop is CASSNLRQGAYEQYF. CDR3 DNA sequence: TGTGCCAGCAGCAATTTACGACAGGGGGCCTACGAGCAGTACTTC. The rearrangement joins TRBV5-8 to TRBJ2-7; 9 nucleotides match TRBD1. Germline lookup yields CDR1 SGHTS and CDR2 YDEGEE. J lost 2 bases, V lost 4 bases, and 7 bases had no gene match. The CDR3 sequence is 15 residues long.

The chain carries TRBV10-2 and TRBJ2-2; TRBD1 matches at 7 bases. The CDR3 contains 14 residues. After removal of 6 bases from V and 0 bases from J, the junction contained 1 base not matched to a gene. Germline CDR1 reads WSHSY; CDR2 reads SAAADI. CDR3 nucleotide sequence: TGCGCCAGCAGACAGGGGCCGAACACCGGGGAGCTGTTTTTT. It translates to CASRQGPNTGELFF.

The chain is built from TRBV12-2 and TRBJ2-4; TRBD2 was called by the table and not checked on the DNA. TRBV12-2 is a pseudogene segment. This CDR3 is 16 amino acids long. CDR3 nucleotide sequence: TGTGCAAGTCGCTTAGTCAGCGCGGGGGGCAAAAACATTCAGTACTTC. This sequence encodes CASRLVSAGGKNIQYF.

The chain is built from TRBV3-1 (or the pseudogene TRBV3-2) and TRBJ2-4; TRBD2 matches at 9 bases. Losses at the gene ends were 0 bases for V and 6 bases for J; bases not matched to a gene: 3. The CDR3 extends over 15 amino acids. Looked up from germline, CDR1 is LGHDT and CDR2 is YNNKEL (reference sequence). The CDR3: CASSQDVTSGNIQYF. CDR3 in DNA: TGTGCCAGCAGCCAAGACGTGACTAGCGGAAACATTCAGTACTTC.